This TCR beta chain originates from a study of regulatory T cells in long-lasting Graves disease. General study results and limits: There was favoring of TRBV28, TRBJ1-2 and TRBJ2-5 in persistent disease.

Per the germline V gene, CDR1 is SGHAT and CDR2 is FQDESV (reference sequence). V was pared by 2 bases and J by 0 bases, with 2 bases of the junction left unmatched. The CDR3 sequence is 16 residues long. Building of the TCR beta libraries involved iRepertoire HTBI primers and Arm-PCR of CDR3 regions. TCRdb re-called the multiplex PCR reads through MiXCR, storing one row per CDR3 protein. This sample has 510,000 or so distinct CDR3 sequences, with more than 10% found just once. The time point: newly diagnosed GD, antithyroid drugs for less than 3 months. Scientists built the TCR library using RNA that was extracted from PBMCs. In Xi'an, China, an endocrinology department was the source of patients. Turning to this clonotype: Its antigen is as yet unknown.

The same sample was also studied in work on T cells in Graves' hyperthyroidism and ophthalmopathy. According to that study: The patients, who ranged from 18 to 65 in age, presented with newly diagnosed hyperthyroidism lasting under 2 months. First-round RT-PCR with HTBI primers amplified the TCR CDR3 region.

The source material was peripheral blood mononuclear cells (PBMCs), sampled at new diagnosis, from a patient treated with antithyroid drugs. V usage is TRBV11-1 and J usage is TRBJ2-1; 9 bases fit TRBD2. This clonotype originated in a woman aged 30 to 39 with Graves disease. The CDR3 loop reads CASSLLAGYSYNEQFF. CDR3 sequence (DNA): TGTGCCAGCAGCTTACTAGCGGGATACTCCTACAATGAGCAGTTCTTC.